Following are 25 T cell receptor beta chains from one sample sequenced in a study of T cells after yellow fever vaccination. TCRdb called the 5' RACE reads again in MiXCR, with one record for every CDR3 protein. The sample lists about 500,000 distinct CDR3 sequences; roughly a sixth were seen once. Sequences were derived from PBMCs, sampled less than 6 days after the first yellow fever vaccination. The receptors come from a man aged 18 to 29 who received the YFV17D yellow fever vaccine.

J is TRBJ2-1 and V is TRBV7-9; D might be TRBD2 (5 bases). V shed 1 base and J shed 11 bases, with 12 bases lying between them. Germline values: CDR1 SEHNR, CDR2 FQNEAQ (reference sequence). This CDR3 has 13 amino acids. In DNA form, the CDR3 reads TGTGCCAGCAGCTTAGTAGTGCCGGGGAAGCAGTTCTTC. It encodes CASSLVVPGKQFF.

This clonotype showed up just a few times. The chain couples TRBV19 to TRBJ2-2; unclear D gene. CDR3 size: 12 residues. Per the germline V gene, CDR1 is LNHDA and CDR2 is SQIVND (reference sequence). V was pared by 3 bases and J by 7 bases, with 6 bases between. The CDR3 DNA reads as TGTGCCAGTAGTATGAGTGGCGGGGAGCTGTTTTTT. Translating it yields CASSMSGGELFF.

This clonotype was seen only a few times. The chain joins TRBV6-4 to TRBJ2-2; 10 bases are a match to TRBD2. Looked up from germline, CDR1 is MRHNA and CDR2 is SNTAGT. There are 14 residues in the CDR3. Trimming cost V 6 bases and J 7 bases; bases outside gene matches: 5. CDR3 DNA sequence: TGTGCCAGCAGCAGCGGGGGGGCCGGCGGGGAGCTGTTTTTT. Translation: CASSSGGAGGELFF.

This chain links TRBV5-1 with TRBJ1-6; D possibly corresponds to TRBD1 (6 bases). The CDR3 covers 13 residues. V shed 6 bases and J shed 9 bases, with 13 bases lying between them. Germline values: CDR1 SGHRS, CDR2 YFSETQ. CDR3 sequence: CASKPGESSPLHF. The DNA for the CDR3 is TGCGCCAGCAAGCCAGGGGAATCTTCACCCCTCCACTTT.

This chain connects TRBV5-1 to TRBJ2-6; 8 bases are a match to TRBD2. Looked up from germline, CDR1 is SGHRS and CDR2 is YFSETQ. CDR3 length equals 17 residues. The trim removed 4 bases at V and 2 bases at J, leaving 8 bases unmatched. CDR3 nucleotide sequence: TGCGCCAGCAGCCCCCCGGGAGGGGTCACTGGGGCCAACGTCCTGACTTTC. Its protein is CASSPPGGVTGANVLTF.

This clonotype was counted a few times. The chain carries TRBV3-1 and TRBJ2-2, with 11 bases lining up with TRBD2. CDR1 is LGHDT, CDR2 YNNKEL, per germline (reference sequence). This CDR3 has 17 amino acids. With 4 bases clipped from V and 3 bases from J, the junction kept 7 bases outside the gene matches. The CDR3 loop is CASSRLSGGGHTGELFF. The CDR3 DNA reads as TGTGCCAGCAGCCGACTTAGCGGGGGGGGCCACACCGGGGAGCTGTTTTTT.

The chain links TRBV5-6 to TRBJ2-1, with D unresolved. The CDR3 has 15 residues. Germline V gives CDR1 SGHDT, CDR2 YYEEEE. V shed 4 bases and J shed 0 bases, with 11 bases lying between them. The DNA of the CDR3 is TGTGCCAGCAGCCCACCAGCAAGCTCCTACAATGAGCAGTTCTTC. Protein product: CASSPPASSYNEQFF.

The genes are TRBV6-2 or TRBV6-3 and TRBJ1-1; D remains ambiguous. The germline gives CDR1 MNHEY, CDR2 SVGEGT. V lost 4 bases and J lost 1, with 10 bases in between. This CDR3 has 14 amino acids. For the CDR3, the DNA is TGTGCCAGCAGTTTGTTAGGAGCGAACACTGAAGCTTTCTTT. It encodes CASSLLGANTEAFF.

In this sample, this clonotype turned up a few times. V and J are TRBV11-1 and TRBJ2-3; TRBD2 matches 9 bases. The V segment lost 4 bases and the J segment 2 bases; nucleotides outside the gene matches: 13. CDR1 SGHAT and CDR2 FQDESV come from the germline V gene (reference sequence). This CDR3 contains 18 residues. CDR3 residues: CASSSPKSGGTTTDTQYF. The CDR3 nucleotides read TGTGCCAGCAGCTCCCCAAAGAGCGGGGGGACCACCACAGATACGCAGTATTTT.

This chain uses TRBV12-3 or TRBV12-4 with TRBJ1-3; possible D gene TRBD1, 6 bases. The V end was cut by 7 bases, the J end by 7 bases, with 17 bases between. There are 14 residues in the CDR3. As DNA, the CDR3 is TGTGCCAGCAATCCCTCGGGGGCGGGGAACACCATATATTTT. Protein sequence: CASNPSGAGNTIYF.

This clonotype was observed a handful of times. The genes are TRBV6-2 or TRBV6-3 and TRBJ2-4; tentatively, D is TRBD1 (5 bases). The germline CDR1 and CDR2 sequences are MNHEY and SVGEGT. This CDR3 comprises 16 residues. With 0 bases removed from V and 1 base from J, the gap between germline ends came to 10 bases. The CDR3 sequence: CASSYSSRGAKNIQYF. CDR3 DNA sequence: TGTGCCAGCAGTTACTCGAGTAGGGGCGCCAAAAACATTCAGTACTTC.

The V and J genes are TRBV7-9 and TRBJ1-1, with D unclear. The CDR3 contains 14 residues. Germline CDR1 and CDR2: SEHNR and FQNEAQ (reference sequence). V dropped 4 bases and J dropped 4 bases, with 13 bases sitting between them. The CDR3 DNA sequence: TGTGCCAGCAGCTCCGCGGGGAGTCCCACTGAAGCTTTCTTT. Its protein product is CASSSAGSPTEAFF.

This sequence joins TRBV6-1 and TRBJ2-1, with 11 bases matching TRBD2. The CDR3 has 14 amino acids. CDR1 MNHNS and CDR2 SASEGT come from the germline V gene. V lost 7 bases, J lost 7 bases, and 6 bases stayed unmatched. CDR3 residues: CASTSGGTSNEQFF. The CDR3 nucleotides are TGTGCCAGCACTAGCGGGGGGACCTCTAATGAGCAGTTCTTC.

This clonotype was counted a few times. V is TRBV24-1 and J is TRBJ2-5; no firm D call. Deletions cut 2 bases from V and 5 bases from J, with 8 bases between. CDR1 and CDR2 (germline): KGHDR, SFDVKD. The CDR3 consists of 13 residues. CDR3 protein: CATSDSGRETQYF. The DNA of the CDR3 is TGTGCCACCAGTGATTCGGGCCGGGAGACCCAGTACTTC.

The chain uses TRBV5-1 and TRBJ2-5, with D perhaps matching TRBD1 (6 bases). Germline CDR1 reads SGHRS; CDR2 reads YFSETQ. V was shortened by 3 bases and J by 7 bases, with 19 bases between the two germline ends. The length of the CDR3 is 15 residues. Here the CDR3 DNA reads TGCGCCAGCAGCTCAGACTGGACAGCCTCGGGGACCCAGTACTTC. This translates into CASSSDWTASGTQYF.

This clonotype was found a few times. The V and J genes are TRBV5-4 and TRBJ2-3, with D possibly matching TRBD2 (5 bases). The CDR3 loop spans 17 amino acids. Germline loops: CDR1 SGHNT, CDR2 YYREEE (reference sequence). V lost 4 bases and J 1 base, leaving 19 bases between the germline ends. The CDR3 reads CASSQRGSLVGTDTQYF. The CDR3 nucleotides are TGTGCCAGCAGCCAACGGGGAAGCCTCGTAGGCACAGATACGCAGTATTTT.

This clonotype has only a few counts. V usage is TRBV10-1 and J usage is TRBJ1-1; D ambiguous. V was pared by 8 bases and J by 5 bases, with 18 bases between. This CDR3 contains 14 residues. CDR1 and CDR2 from the germline V gene are WNHNN and SYGVQD (reference sequence). For the CDR3, the DNA is TGCGCCAGCGCTCCCAGTAACGCGGGGACTGAAGCTTTCTTT. Its protein product is CASAPSNAGTEAFF.

The rearrangement uses TRBV15 and TRBJ2-5; D tentatively fits TRBD1 or TRBD2 (5 bases each). CDR1 LNHNV and CDR2 YYDKDF come from the germline V gene (reference sequence). The V end lost 0 bases, the J end lost 5 bases, and 13 bases lay between the germline ends. There are 15 residues in the CDR3. This chain's CDR3 is CATSRDRGHPETQYF. CDR3 in DNA: TGTGCCACCAGCAGAGACCGGGGCCACCCTGAGACCCAGTACTTC.

This rearrangement joins TRBV7-6 to TRBJ2-3; either TRBD1 or TRBD2 may fit D (5 bases each). Per germline, CDR1 SGHVS and CDR2 FNYEAQ. This CDR3 contains 18 residues. The germline V and J ends were trimmed by 6 bases and 8 bases, with 30 bases remaining between them. CDR3 nucleotide sequence: TGTGCCAGCAGTCTTACCGTGACCGGGACGACGGAAATGGGTACGCAGTATTTT. Its translation: CASSLTVTGTTEMGTQYF.

The chain has TRBV24-1 and TRBJ2-1, with TRBD2 matching 8 bases. CDR1 KGHDR and CDR2 SFDVKD come from the germline V gene. The CDR3 spans 16 residues. The V and J ends lost 3 bases and 4 bases, in that order; junction bases with no gene match: 7. CDR3 in amino acids: CATSDGRGALYNEQFF. CDR3 nucleotides: TGTGCCACCAGTGATGGGCGGGGGGCTTTATACAATGAGCAGTTCTTC.

The chain uses TRBV7-2 and TRBJ2-5; D might be TRBD2 (6 bases). Germline V gene data show CDR1 as SGHTA and CDR2 as FQGNSA. This CDR3 region has 15 residues. V shed 5 bases and J shed 2 bases, with 15 bases lying between them. CDR3 bases: TGTGCCAGCAGCCCCCGGGGGTCCTCGCAAGAGACCCAGTACTTC. Its protein product is CASSPRGSSQETQYF.

This clonotype appeared a few times. The CDR3: CASSQTSGAGYNSPLHF. CDR3 bases: TGCGCCAGCAGCCAGACCTCAGGGGCTGGGTATAATTCACCCCTCCACTTT. This chain joins TRBV4-3 and TRBJ1-6, with D possibly being TRBD1 (6 bases). V was clipped by 3 bases and J by 4 bases, with 16 bases between them. Germline V gene sequence: CDR1 LGHNA, CDR2 YSLEER. CDR3 length: 17 residues.

The chain is built from TRBV6-2 or TRBV6-3 and TRBJ2-1, with TRBD1 as a possible D gene (6 bases). CDR3 size: 16 residues. V gave up 8 bases and J gave up 4 bases, with 21 bases separating them. The germline gives CDR1 MNHEY, CDR2 SVGEGT. The DNA of the CDR3 is TGTGCCAGCGTAGGCCGAGACAGGTGGGGTTACAATGAGCAGTTCTTC. Protein sequence: CASVGRDRWGYNEQFF.

This clonotype was seen a few times. The V call is TRBV5-1, the J call TRBJ2-3, with 9 bases that match TRBD1. Germline V lookup: CDR1 SGHRS, CDR2 YFSETQ. The CDR3 is made up of 16 amino acids. Trimming removed 4 bases from V and 5 bases from J; junction bases left unmatched: 11. CDR3 DNA sequence: TGCGCCAGCAGCCAAGCAGGGGACAGGGTTGGAGATACGCAGTATTTT. As protein: CASSQAGDRVGDTQYF.

Here the CDR3 reads CASSISRTYNEQFF. As DNA, the CDR3 is TGCGCCAGCAGCATTTCAAGGACGTACAATGAGCAGTTCTTC. The chain employs TRBV5-1 and TRBJ2-1; D unresolved. CDR3 length: 14 amino acids. V shed 4 bases and J shed 4 bases, with 12 bases lying between them. CDR1 is SGHRS, CDR2 YFSETQ, per germline.